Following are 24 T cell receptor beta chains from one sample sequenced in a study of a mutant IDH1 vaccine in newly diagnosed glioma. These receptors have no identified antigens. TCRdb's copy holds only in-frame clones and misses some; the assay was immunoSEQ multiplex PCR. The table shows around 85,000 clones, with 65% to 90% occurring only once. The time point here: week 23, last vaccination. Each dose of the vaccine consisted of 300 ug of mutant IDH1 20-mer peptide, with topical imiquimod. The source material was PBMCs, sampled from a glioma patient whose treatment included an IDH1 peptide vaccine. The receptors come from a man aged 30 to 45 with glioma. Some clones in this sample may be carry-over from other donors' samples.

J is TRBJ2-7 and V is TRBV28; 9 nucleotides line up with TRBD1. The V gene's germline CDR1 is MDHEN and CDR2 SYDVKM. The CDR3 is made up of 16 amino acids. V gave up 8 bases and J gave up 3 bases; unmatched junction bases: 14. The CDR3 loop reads CASSSDRGVKFYEQYF. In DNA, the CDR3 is TGTGCCAGCTCATCGGACAGGGGTGTAAAATTCTACGAGCAGTACTTC.

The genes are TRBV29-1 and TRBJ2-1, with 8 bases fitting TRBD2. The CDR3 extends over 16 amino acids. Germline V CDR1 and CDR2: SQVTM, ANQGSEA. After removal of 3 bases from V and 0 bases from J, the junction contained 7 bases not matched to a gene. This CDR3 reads CSVDPTSGSSYNEQFF. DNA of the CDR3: TGCAGCGTTGACCCTACTAGCGGAAGCTCCTACAATGAGCAGTTCTTC.

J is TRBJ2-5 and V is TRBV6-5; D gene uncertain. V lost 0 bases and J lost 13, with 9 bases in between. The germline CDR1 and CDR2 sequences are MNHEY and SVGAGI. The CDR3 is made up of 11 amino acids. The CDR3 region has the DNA TGTGCCAGCAGTTACTCCTACGAGCGGTACTTC. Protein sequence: CASSYSYERYF.

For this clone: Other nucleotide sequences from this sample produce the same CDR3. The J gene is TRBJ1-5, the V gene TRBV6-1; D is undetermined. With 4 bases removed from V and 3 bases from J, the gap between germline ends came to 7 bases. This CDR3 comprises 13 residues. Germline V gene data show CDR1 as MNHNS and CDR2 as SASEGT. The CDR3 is CASSGQYNQPQHF. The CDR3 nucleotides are TGTGCCAGCAGTGGGCAGTACAATCAGCCCCAGCATTTT.

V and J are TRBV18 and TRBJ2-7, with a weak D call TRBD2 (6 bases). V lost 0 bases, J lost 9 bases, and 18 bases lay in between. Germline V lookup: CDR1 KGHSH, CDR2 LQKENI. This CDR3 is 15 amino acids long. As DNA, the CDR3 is TGTGCCAGCTCACCACCTAGCGGCGGCCTACGGGCGCAGTACTTC. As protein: CASSPPSGGLRAQYF.

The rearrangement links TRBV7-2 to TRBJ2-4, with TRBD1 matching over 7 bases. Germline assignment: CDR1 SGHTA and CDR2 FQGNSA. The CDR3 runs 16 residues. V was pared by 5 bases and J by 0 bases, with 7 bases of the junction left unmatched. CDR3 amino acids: CASSLRTGLAKNIQYF. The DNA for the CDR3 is TGTGCCAGCAGCCTGAGGACAGGATTAGCCAAAAACATTCAGTACTTC.

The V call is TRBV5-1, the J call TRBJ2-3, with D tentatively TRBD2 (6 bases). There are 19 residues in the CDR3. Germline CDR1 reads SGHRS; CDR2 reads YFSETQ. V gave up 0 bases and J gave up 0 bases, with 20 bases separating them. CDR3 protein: CASSLVGLGARYSTDTQYF. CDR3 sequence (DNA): TGCGCCAGCAGCTTGGTGGGACTCGGGGCGAGATATAGCACAGATACGCAGTATTTT. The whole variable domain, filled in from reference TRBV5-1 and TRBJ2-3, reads KAGVTQTPRYLIKTRGQQVTLSCSPISGHRSVSWYQQTPGQGLQFLFEYFSETQRNKGNFPGRFSGRQFSNSRSEMNVSTLELGDSALYLCASSLVGLGARYSTDTQYFGPGTRLTVL.

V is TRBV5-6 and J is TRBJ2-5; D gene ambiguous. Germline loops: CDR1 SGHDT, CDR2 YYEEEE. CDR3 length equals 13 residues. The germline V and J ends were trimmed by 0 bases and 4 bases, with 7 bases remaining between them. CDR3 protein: CASSLELRETQYF. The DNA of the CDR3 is TGTGCCAGCAGCTTGGAGCTACGAGAGACCCAGTACTTC. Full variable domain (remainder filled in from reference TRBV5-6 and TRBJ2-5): DAGVTQSPTHLIKTRGQQVTLRCSPKSGHDTVSWYQQALGQGPQFIFQYYEEEERQRGNFPDRFSGHQFPNYSSELNVNALLLGDSALYLCASSLELRETQYFGPGTRLLVL.

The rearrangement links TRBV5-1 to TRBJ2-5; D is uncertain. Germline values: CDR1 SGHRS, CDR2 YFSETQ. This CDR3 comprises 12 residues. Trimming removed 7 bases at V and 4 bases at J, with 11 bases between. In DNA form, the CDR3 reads TGCGCCAGCTCTTTAGGAGCAGAGACCCAGTACTTC. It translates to CASSLGAETQYF.

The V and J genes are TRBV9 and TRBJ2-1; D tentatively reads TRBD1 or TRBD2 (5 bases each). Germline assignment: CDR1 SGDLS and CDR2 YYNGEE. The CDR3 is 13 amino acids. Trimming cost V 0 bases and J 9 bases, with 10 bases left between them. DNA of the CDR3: TGTGCCAGCAGCGTAGCGGGAACAGGTGAGCAGTTCTTC. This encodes CASSVAGTGEQFF. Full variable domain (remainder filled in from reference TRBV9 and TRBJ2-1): DSGVTQTPKHLITATGQRVTLRCSPRSGDLSVYWYQQSLDQGLQFLIQYYNGEERAKGNILERFSAQQFPDLHSELNLSSLELGDSALYFCASSVAGTGEQFFGPGTRLTVL.

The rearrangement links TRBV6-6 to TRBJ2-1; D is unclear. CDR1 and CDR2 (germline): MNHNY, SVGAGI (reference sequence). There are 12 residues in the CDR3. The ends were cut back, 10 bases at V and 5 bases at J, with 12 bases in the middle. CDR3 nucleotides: TGTGCCACAAGTCCTGGGGACAATGAGCAGTTCTTC. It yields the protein CATSPGDNEQFF.

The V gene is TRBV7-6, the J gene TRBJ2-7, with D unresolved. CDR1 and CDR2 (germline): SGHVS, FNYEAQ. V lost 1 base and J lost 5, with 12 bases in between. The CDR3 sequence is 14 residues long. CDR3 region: CASSLVGSRDEQYF. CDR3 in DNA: TGTGCCAGCAGCTTAGTAGGTAGTCGGGACGAGCAGTACTTC.

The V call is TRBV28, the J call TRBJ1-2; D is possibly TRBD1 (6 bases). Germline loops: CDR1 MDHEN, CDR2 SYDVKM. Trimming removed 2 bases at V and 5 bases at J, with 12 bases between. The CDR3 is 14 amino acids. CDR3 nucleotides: TGTGCCAGCAGTTTAGCAGGGGAGAATTATGGCTACACCTTC. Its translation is CASSLAGENYGYTF.

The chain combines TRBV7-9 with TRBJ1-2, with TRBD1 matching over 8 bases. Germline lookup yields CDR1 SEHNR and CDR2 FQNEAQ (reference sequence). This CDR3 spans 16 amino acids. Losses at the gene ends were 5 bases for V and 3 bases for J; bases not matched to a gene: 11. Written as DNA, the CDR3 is TGTGCCAGCAGCCCCCGGACAGGGAGTAGGCACTATGGCTACACCTTC. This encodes CASSPRTGSRHYGYTF.

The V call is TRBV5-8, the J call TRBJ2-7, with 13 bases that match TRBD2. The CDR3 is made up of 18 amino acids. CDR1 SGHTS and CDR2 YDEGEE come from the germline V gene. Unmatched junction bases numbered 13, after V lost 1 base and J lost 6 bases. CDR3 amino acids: CASSLISGLAGTRGEQYF. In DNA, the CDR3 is TGTGCCAGCAGCTTGATCTCGGGACTAGCGGGGACCAGGGGCGAGCAGTACTTC.

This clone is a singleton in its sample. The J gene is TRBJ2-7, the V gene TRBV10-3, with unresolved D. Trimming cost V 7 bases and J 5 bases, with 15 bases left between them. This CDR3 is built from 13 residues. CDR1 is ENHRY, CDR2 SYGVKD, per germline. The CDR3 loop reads CAINPSAGHEQYF. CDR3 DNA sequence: TGTGCCATCAACCCCTCGGCAGGACACGAGCAGTACTTC.

The CDR3 DNA reads as TGCGCCAGCAGCCAGTGGGGGGTCCAGTACTTC. Residues: CASSQWGVQYF. V usage is TRBV4-1 and J usage is TRBJ2-5, with D perhaps matching TRBD2 (6 bases). V lost 3 bases and J lost 10, with 9 bases in between. Germline V lookup: CDR1 MGHRA, CDR2 YSYEKL. The CDR3 extends over 11 amino acids.

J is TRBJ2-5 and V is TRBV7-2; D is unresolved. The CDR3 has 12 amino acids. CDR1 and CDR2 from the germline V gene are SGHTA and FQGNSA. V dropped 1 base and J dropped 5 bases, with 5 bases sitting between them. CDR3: CASSLVRETQYF. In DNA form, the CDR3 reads TGTGCCAGCAGCTTAGTCCGGGAGACCCAGTACTTC.

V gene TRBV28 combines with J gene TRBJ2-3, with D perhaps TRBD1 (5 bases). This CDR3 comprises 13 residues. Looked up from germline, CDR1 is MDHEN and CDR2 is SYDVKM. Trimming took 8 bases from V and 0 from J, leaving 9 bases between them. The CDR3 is CASGAPSTDTQYF. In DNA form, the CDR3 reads TGTGCCAGCGGGGCGCCAAGCACAGATACGCAGTATTTT. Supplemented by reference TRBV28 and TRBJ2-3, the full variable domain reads DVKVTQSSRYLVKRTGEKVFLECVQDMDHENMFWYRQDPGLGLRLIYFSYDVKMKEKGDIPEGYSVSREKKERFSLILESASTNQTSMYLCASGAPSTDTQYFGPGTRLTVL.

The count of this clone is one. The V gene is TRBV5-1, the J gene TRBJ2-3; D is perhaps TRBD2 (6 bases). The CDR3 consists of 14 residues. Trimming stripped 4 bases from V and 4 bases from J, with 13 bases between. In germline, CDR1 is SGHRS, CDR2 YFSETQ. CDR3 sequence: CASSDARGADTQYF. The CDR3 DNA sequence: TGCGCCAGCAGCGACGCGCGGGGCGCAGATACGCAGTATTTT.

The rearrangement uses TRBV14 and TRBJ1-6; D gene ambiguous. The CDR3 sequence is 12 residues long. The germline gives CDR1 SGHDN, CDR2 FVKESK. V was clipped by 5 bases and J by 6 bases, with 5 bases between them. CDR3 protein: CASSFTNSPLHF. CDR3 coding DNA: TGTGCCAGCAGCTTTACTAATTCACCCCTCCACTTT.

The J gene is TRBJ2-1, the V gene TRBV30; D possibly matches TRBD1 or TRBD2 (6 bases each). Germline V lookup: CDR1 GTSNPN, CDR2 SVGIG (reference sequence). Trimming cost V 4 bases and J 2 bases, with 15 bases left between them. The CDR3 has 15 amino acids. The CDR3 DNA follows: TGTGCCTGGACGGGGGCAGGGTTGGCCTACAATGAGCAGTTCTTC. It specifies CAWTGAGLAYNEQFF.

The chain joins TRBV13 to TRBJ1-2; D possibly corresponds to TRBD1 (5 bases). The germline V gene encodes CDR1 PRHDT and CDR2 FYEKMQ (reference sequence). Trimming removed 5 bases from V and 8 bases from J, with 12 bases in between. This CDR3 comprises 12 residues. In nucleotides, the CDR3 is TGTGCCAGCAGCGGGACCGACTGGGGCTACACCTTC. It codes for CASSGTDWGYTF. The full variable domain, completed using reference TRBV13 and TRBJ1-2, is AAGVIQSPRHLIKEKRETATLKCYPIPRHDTVYWYQQGPGQDPQFLISFYEKMQSDKGSIPDRFSAQQFSDYHSELNMSSLELGDSALYFCASSGTDWGYTFGSGTRLTVV.

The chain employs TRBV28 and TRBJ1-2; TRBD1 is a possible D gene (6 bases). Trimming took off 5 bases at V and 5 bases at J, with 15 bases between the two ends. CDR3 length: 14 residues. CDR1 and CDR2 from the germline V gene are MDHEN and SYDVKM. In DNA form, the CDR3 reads TGTGCCAGCAGTCTACAGGGTACGGGGTATGGCTACACCTTC. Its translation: CASSLQGTGYGYTF.